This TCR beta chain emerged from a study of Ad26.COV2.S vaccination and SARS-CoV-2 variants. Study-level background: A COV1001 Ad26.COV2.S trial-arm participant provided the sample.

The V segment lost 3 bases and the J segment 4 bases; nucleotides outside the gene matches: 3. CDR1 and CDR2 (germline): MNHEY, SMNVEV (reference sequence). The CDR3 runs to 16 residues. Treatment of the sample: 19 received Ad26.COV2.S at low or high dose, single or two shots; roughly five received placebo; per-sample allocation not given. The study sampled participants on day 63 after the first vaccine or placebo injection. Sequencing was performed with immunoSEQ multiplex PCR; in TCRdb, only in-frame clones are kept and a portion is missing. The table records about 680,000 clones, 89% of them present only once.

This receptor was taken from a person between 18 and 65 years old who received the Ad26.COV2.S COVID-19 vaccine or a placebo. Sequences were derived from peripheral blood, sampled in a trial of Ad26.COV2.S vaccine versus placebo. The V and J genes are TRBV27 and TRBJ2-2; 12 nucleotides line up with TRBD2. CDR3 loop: CASSFGLAGPTGELFF. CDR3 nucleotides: TGTGCCAGCAGTTTCGGACTAGCGGGGCCCACCGGGGAGCTGTTTTTT.